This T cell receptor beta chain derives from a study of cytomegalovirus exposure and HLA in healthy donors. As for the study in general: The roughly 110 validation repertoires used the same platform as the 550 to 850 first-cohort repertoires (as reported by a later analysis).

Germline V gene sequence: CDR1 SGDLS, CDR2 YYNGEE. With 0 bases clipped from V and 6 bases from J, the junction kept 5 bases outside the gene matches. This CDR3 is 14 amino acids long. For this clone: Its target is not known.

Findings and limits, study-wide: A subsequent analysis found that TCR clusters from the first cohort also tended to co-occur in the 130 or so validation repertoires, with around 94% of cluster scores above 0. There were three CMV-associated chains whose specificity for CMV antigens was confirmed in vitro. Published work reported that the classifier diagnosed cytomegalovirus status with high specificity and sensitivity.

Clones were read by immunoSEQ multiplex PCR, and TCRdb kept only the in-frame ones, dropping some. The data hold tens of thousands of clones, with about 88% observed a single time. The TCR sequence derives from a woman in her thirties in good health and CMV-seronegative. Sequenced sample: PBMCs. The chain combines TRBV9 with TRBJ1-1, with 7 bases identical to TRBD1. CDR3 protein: CASSVAPGGPEAFF. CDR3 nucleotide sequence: TGTGCCAGCAGCGTAGCTCCAGGGGGGCCTGAAGCTTTCTTT.